The 5 T cell receptor beta chains below all came from one sample that was sequenced in a study of neurological immune-mediated disorders. In TCRdb, the 5' RACE reads were re-called with MiXCR into one record per CDR3 protein. The sample yields about 25,000 distinct CDR3 sequences, 2.5% to 4% seen once. The sample taken for sequencing was PBMCs. Receptor source: a young woman with multiple sclerosis.

Sample share makes this clonotype medium-sized. This sequence joins TRBV5-1 and TRBJ1-4, with D perhaps TRBD1 (5 bases). Trimming removed 4 bases from V and 3 bases from J, with 10 bases in between. Germline CDR1 SGHRS, CDR2 YFSETQ. This CDR3 has 14 residues. CDR3 protein: CASSQGTANEKLFF. The CDR3 nucleotides are TGCGCCAGCAGCCAAGGGACGGCTAATGAAAAACTGTTTTTT.

This clonotype was recorded at least ten times. The V and J genes are TRBV28 and TRBJ1-6, with D unresolved. V was shortened by 7 bases and J by 2 bases, with 18 bases between the two germline ends. CDR3 length equals 17 residues. Germline-derived CDR1 and CDR2 are MDHEN and SYDVKM. Here the CDR3 reads CASTIRRPGTYNSPLHF. The CDR3, as DNA: TGTGCCAGCACTATCCGCAGGCCGGGGACCTATAATTCACCCCTCCACTTT.

This clonotype was counted many times. The chain has TRBV7-2 and TRBJ2-3, with a possible D match to TRBD2 (6 bases). V shed 6 bases and J shed 5 bases, with 15 bases lying between them. The germline gives CDR1 SGHTA, CDR2 FQGNSA. CDR3 length: 14 amino acids. Written as DNA, the CDR3 is TGTGCCAGCAGTCTTCGGTCCGGGGGAGATACGCAGTATTTT. As protein: CASSLRSGGDTQYF.

At least ten counts were recorded for this clonotype. The CDR3 DNA reads as TGTGCCAGCCGACAGGGGGTGAGCTCCTACGAGCAGTACTTC. Its translation: CASRQGVSSYEQYF. The chain uses TRBV5-5 and TRBJ2-7; 9 bases map to TRBD1. V lost 7 bases to trimming and J lost 0 bases; unmatched junction nucleotides: 5. The V gene's germline CDR1 is SGHKS and CDR2 YYEKEE (reference sequence). The CDR3 sequence is 14 residues long.

This clonotype was picked up many times. The gene calls are TRBV5-4 and TRBJ2-1; possible D gene TRBD2, 7 bases. This CDR3 region has 15 residues. Per germline, CDR1 SGHNT and CDR2 YYREEE (reference sequence). Trimming took 5 bases from V and 5 from J, leaving 17 bases between them. CDR3 in DNA: TGTGCCAGCAGACCCCCCGGAGGGGGGGACAATGAGCAGTTCTTC. It yields the protein CASRPPGGGDNEQFF.